This T cell receptor beta chain was recovered during a study of Ad26.COV2.S vaccination and SARS-CoV-2 variants. Turning to the study itself: Intramuscular Ad26.COV2.S doses were given once or twice, 56 days apart.

Study-wide points: Possibly, TCR breadth and depth analyses underestimated total T cell responses.

The repertoire was sequenced with immunoSEQ multiplex PCR; TCRdb's copy has only in-frame clones and lacks some. This table has about 680,000 clones, more than 70% appearing once. CDR3 length: 15 residues. V gave up 7 bases and J gave up 5 bases; unmatched junction bases: 11. Per germline, CDR1 SGHDT and CDR2 YYEEEE. Treatment denoted: around 19 received Ad26.COV2.S at low or high dose, single or two shots; a few received placebo; per-sample allocation not given. Sampling was done on day 63 after the first vaccine or placebo injection. In the case of this clone: The target antigen is unknown.

The source is a person aged 18-60 years who received the Ad26.COV2.S COVID-19 vaccine or a placebo. The rearrangement uses TRBV5-6 and TRBJ2-1; 8 bases are a match to TRBD2. The sequences come from peripheral blood, collected in a trial of Ad26.COV2.S vaccine versus placebo. CDR3 nucleotides: TGTGCCAGCGGAATCGGGACTAGAACCGACAATGAGCAGTTCTTC. Amino acids: CASGIGTRTDNEQFF.